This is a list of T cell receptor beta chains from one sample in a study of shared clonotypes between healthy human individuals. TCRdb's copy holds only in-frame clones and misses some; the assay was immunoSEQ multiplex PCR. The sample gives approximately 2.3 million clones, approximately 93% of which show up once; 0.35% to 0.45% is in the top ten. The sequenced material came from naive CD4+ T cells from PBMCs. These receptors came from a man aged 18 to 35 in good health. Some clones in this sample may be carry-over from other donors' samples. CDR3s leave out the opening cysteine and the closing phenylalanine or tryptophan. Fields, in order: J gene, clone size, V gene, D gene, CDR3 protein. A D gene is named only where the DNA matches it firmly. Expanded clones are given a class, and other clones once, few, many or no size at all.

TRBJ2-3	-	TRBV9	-	ASSVSGGSTDTQY
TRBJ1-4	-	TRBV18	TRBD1	ASSLNAGGNNEKLF
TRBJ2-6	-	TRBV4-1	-	ASTPGRGPIMANVLT
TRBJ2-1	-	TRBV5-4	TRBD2	ASSLGGGLAGNNEQF
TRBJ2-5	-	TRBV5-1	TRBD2	ASSSQGLAGVWETQY
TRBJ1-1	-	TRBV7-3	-	ASSAQAEAF
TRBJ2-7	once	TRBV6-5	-	ASSQRGEQY
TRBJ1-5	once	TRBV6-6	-	ASTPVGSNQPQH
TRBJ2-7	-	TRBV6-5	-	ASSPSSPSSYEQY
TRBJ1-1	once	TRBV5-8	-	ASSLGRRSTEAF
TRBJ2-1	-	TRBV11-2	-	ASRGPGLPRNEQF
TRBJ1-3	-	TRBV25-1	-	ASSSGTNSGNTIY
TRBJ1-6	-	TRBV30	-	AWSLQENSPLH
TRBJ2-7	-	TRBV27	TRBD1	ASSFSPGGTGSYEQY
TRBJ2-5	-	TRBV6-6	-	ASSYRGTQEETQY
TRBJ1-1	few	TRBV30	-	AWSREGNTEAF
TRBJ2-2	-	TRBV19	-	ASRTRGSGELF
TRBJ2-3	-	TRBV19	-	ASSIRYTSTDTQY
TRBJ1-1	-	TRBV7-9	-	ASSPQPGRAKSTEAF
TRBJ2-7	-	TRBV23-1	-	ASSQAGIRRPYEQY
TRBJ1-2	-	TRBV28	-	ASSLRQGYGYT
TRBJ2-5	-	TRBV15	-	ATSLGGDQETQY
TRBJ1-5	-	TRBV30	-	AWSVGSLRDQPQH
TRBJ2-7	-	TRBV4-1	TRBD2	ASSQDASGSGDGSHEQY
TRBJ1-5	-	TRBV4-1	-	ASSQEGGANSNQPQH
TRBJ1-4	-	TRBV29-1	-	SVGHNEKLF
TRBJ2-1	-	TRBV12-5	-	ASGLVLGLVNEQF
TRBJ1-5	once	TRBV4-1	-	ASSQVGLRDTGGYSNQPQH